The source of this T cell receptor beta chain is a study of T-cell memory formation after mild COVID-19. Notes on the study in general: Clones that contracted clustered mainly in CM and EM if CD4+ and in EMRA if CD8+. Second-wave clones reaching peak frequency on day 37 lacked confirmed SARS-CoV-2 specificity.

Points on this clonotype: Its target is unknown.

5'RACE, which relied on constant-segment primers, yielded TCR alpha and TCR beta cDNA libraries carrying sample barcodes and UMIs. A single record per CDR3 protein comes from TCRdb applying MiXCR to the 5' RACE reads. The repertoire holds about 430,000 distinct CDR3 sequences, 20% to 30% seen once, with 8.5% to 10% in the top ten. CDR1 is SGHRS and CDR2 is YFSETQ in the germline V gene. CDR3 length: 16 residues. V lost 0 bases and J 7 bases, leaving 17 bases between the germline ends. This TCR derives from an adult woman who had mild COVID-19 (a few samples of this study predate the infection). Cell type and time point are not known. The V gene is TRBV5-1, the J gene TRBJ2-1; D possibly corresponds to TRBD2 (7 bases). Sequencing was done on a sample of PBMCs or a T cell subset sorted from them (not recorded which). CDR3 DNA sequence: TGCGCCAGCAGCTTGGACCCGGGGGGCCGCTCGAATGAGCAGTTCTTC. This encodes CASSLDPGGRSNEQFF.